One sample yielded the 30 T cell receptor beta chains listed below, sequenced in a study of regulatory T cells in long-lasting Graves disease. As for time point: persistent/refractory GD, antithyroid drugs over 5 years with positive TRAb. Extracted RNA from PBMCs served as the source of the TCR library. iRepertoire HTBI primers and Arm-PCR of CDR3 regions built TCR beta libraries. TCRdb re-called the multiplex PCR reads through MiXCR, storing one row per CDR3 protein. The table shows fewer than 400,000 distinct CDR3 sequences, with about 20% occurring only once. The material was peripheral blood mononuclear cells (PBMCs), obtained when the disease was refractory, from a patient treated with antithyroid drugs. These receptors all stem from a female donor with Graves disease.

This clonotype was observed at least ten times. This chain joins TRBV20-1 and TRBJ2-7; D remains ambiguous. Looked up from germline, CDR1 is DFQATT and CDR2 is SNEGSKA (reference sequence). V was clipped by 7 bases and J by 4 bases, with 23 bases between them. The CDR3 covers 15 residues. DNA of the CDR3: TGCAGTGTTTGGCGAACGGGTGGGCAACGTTACGAGCAGTACTTC. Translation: CSVWRTGGQRYEQYF.

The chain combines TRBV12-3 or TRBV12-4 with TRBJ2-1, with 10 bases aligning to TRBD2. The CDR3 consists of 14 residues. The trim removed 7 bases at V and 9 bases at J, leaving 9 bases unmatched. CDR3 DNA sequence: TGTGCCAGCAACAAGCGGGGGGGCTTGAGTGAGCAGTTCTTC. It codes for CASNKRGGLSEQFF.

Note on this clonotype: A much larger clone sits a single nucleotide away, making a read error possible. The CDR3 region is CASSLNTWETQYF. The DNA for the CDR3 is TGTGCCAGCAGCTTAAATACGTGGGAGACCCAGTACTTC. This chain joins TRBV7-9 and TRBJ2-5; D is unclear. Germline CDR1 SEHNR, CDR2 FQNEAQ (reference sequence). Trimming removed 2 bases from V and 5 bases from J, with 9 bases in between. The CDR3 loop spans 13 amino acids.

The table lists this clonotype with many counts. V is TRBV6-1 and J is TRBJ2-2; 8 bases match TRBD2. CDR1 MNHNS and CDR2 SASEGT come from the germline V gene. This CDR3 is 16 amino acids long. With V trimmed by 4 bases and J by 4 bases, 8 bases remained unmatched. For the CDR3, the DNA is TGTGCCAGCAGTGGAACAGGGACTAGGGGCACCGGGGAGCTGTTTTTT. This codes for CASSGTGTRGTGELFF.

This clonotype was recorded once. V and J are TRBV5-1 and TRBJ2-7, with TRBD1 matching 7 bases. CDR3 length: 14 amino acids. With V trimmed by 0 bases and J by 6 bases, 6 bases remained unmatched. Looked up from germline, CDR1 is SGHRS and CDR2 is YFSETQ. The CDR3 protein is CASSLARTGVEQYF. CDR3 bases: TGCGCCAGCAGCTTGGCCCGAACAGGGGTCGAGCAGTACTTC.

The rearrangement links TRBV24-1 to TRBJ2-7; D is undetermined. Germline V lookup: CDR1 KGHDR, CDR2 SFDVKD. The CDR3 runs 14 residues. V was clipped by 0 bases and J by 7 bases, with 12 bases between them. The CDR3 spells CATSDLGPYDEQYF. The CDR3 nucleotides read TGTGCCACCAGTGATTTGGGCCCCTATGATGAGCAGTACTTC.

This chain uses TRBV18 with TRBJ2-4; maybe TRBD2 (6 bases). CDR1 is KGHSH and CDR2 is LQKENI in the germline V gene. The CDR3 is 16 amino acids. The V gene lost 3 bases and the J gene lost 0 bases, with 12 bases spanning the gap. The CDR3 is CASSPDGGLAKNIQYF. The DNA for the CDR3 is TGTGCCAGCTCACCCGACGGGGGATTAGCCAAAAACATTCAGTACTTC.

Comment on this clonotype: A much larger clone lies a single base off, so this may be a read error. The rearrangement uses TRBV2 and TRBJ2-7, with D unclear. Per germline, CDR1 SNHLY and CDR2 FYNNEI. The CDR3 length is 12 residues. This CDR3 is CASRGDTYEQCF. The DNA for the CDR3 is TGTGCCAGCAGGGGCGATACCTACGAGCAGTGCTTC.

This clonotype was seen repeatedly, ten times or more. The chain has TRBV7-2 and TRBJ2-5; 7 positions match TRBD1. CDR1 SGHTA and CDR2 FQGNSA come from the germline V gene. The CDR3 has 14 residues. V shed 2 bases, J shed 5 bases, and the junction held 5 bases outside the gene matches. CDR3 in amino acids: CASSLWGRGETQYF. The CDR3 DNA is TGTGCCAGCAGCTTATGGGGCAGGGGGGAGACCCAGTACTTC.

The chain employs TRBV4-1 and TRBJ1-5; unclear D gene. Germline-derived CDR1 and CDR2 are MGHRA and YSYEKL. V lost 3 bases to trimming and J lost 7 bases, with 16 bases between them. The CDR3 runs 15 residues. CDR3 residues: CASSHSVGVGQPQHF. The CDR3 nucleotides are TGCGCCAGCAGCCACTCAGTGGGAGTAGGGCAGCCCCAGCATTTT.

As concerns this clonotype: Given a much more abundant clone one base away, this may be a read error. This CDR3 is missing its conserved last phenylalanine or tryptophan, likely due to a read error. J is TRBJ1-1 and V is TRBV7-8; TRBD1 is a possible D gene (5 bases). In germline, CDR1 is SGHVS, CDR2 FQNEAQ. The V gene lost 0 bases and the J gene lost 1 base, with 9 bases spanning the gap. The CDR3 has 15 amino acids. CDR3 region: CASSLAGGSNTEAFL. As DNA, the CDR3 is TGTGCCAGCAGCTTAGCTGGGGGGTCGAACACTGAAGCTTTCCTT.

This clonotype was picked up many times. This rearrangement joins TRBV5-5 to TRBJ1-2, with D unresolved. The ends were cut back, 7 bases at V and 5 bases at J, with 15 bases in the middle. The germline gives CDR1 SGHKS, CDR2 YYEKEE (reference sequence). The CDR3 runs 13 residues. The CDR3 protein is CASERRREYGYTF. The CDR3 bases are TGTGCCAGCGAACGTAGGAGGGAATATGGCTACACCTTC.

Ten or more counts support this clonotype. The CDR3 nucleotides are TGCAGCGTTGGCATCAGGGGGGGGGAGACCCAGTACTTC. Translating it yields CSVGIRGGETQYF. J is TRBJ2-5 and V is TRBV29-1; the D gene could be TRBD1 or TRBD2 (7 bases each). Germline assignment: CDR1 SQVTM and CDR2 ANQGSEA. The CDR3 extends over 13 amino acids. Trimming cost V 4 bases and J 5 bases, with 14 bases left between them.

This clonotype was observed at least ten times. CDR3 nucleotide sequence: TGTGCCAGCAGTCCCCTATCTGGACAGGCTTCCACCTTC. Translation: CASSPLSGQASTF. This chain uses TRBV12-3 or TRBV12-4 with TRBJ1-2; TRBD1 aligns across 7 bases. The CDR3 consists of 13 residues. Unmatched junction bases numbered 13, after V lost 5 bases and J lost 13 bases.

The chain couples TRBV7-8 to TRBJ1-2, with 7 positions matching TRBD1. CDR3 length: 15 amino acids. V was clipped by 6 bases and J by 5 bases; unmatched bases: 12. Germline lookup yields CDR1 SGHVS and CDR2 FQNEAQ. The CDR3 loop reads CASSSTQGRGYGYTF. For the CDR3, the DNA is TGTGCCAGCAGTTCTACACAGGGGCGGGGGTATGGCTACACCTTC.

CDR3 loop: CASSLTATSYEQYF. As DNA, the CDR3 is TGTGCCAGCAGCTTAACGGCCACCTCCTACGAGCAGTACTTC. The rearrangement joins TRBV7-3 to TRBJ2-7; D not resolved. V was trimmed by 0 bases and J by 0 bases, leaving 6 bases between them. The CDR3 consists of 14 residues. CDR1 and CDR2 from the germline V gene are SGHTA and FQGTGA.

CDR3 protein: CSARTFGLTEAFF. In DNA, the CDR3 is TGCAGCGCTCGGACCTTCGGGCTGACTGAAGCTTTCTTT. The chain links TRBV29-1 to TRBJ1-1; the D is unclear. The CDR3 totals 13 residues. The germline V and J ends were trimmed by 7 bases and 5 bases, with 17 bases remaining between them. Germline V gene data show CDR1 as SQVTM and CDR2 as ANQGSEA.

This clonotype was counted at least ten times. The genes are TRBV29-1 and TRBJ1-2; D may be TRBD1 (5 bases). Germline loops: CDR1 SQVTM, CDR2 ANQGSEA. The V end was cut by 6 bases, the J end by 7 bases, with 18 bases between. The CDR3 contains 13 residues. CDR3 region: CSVRQSGYVGYTF. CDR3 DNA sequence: TGCAGCGTGCGACAGAGTGGATACGTTGGCTACACCTTC.

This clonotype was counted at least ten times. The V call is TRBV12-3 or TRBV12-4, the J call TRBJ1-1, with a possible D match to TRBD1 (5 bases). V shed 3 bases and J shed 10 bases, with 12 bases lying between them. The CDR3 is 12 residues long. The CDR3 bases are TGTGCCAGCAGTTTTTTGGCGGGGGGAGCTTTCTTT. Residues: CASSFLAGGAFF.

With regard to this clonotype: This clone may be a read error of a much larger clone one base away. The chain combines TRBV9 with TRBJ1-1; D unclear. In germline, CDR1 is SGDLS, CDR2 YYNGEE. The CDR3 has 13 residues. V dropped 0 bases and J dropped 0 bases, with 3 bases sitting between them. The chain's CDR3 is CASSVAMNTEAFF. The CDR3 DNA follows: TGTGCCAGCAGCGTAGCTATGAACACTGAAGCTTTCTTT.

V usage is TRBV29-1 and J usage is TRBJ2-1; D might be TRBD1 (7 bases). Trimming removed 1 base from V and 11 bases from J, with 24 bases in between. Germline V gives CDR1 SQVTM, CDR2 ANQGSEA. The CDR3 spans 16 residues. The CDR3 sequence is CSVEGRGTVSTWKQFF. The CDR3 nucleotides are TGCAGCGTTGAAGGGAGGGGGACAGTATCTACTTGGAAGCAGTTCTTC.

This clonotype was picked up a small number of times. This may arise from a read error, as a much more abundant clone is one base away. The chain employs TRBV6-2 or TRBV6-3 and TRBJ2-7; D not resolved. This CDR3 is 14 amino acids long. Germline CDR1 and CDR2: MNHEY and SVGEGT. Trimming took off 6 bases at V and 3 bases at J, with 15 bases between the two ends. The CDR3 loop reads CASRTPLSRYEQYF. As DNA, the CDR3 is TGTGCCAGCAGGACCCCTTTGAGTCGCTACGAGCAGTACTTC.

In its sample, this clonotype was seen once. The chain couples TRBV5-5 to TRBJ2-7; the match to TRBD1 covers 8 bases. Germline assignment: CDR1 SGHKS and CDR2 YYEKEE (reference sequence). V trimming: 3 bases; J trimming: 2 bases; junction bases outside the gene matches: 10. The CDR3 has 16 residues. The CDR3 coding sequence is TGTGCCAGCAGCTCCGACTACGGACAGGGCCCCTACGAGCAGTACTTC. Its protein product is CASSSDYGQGPYEQYF.

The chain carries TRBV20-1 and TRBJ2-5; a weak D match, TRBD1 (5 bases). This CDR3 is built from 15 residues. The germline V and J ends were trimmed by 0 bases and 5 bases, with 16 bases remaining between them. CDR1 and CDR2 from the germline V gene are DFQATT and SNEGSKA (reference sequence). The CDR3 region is CSARDSSRTMETQYF. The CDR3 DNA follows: TGCAGTGCTAGAGATAGTAGCAGGACAATGGAGACCCAGTACTTC.

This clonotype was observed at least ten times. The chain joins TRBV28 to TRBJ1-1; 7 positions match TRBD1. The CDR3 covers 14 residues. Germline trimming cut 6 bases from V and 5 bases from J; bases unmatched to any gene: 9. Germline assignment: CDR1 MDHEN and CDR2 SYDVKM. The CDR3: CASSIQRGHTEAFF. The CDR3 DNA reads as TGTGCCAGCAGCATCCAGAGGGGGCATACTGAAGCTTTCTTT.

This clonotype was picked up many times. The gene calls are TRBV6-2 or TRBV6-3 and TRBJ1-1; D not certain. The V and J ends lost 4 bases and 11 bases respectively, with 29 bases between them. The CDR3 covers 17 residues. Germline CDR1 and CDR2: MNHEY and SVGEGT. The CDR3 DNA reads TGTGCCAGCAGTTCCATGACGACGGCCCTTCCTTCTGCGTCTGCTTTCTTT. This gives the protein CASSSMTTALPSASAFF.

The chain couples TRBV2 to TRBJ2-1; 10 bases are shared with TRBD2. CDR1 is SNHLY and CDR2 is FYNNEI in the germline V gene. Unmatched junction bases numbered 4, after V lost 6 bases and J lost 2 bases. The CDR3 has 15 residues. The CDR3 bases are TGTGCCAGCAGAAGAACTAGCGGGACCTACAATGAGCAGTTCTTC. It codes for CASRRTSGTYNEQFF.

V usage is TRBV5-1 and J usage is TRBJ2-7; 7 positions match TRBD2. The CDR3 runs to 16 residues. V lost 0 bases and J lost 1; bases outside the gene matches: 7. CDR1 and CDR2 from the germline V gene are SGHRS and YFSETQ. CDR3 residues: CASSLATSRASYEQYF. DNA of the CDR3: TGCGCCAGCAGCTTGGCGACTAGCCGGGCTTCCTACGAGCAGTACTTC.

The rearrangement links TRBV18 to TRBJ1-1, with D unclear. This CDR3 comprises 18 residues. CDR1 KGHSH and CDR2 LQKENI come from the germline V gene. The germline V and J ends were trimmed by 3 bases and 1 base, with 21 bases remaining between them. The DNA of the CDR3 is TGTGCCAGCTCACCTTTCGGAGATAGGCAGTCGGCGAACACTGAAGCTTTCTTT. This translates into CASSPFGDRQSANTEAFF.

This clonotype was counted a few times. CDR3 sequence reads: CASSPLPRQGRSYEQYF. Here the CDR3 DNA reads TGCGCCAGCAGCCCACTCCCCAGACAGGGGAGATCCTACGAGCAGTACTTC. The V and J genes are TRBV5-1 and TRBJ2-7; 8 bases agree with TRBD1. V trimming: 4 bases; J trimming: 1 base; junction bases outside the gene matches: 13. Germline V CDR1 and CDR2: SGHRS, YFSETQ. The CDR3 spans 17 residues.